This T cell receptor beta chain was sequenced in a study of T cells in Graves' hyperthyroidism and ophthalmopathy. CDR3 length: 15 residues. V lost 5 bases, J lost 2 bases, and 13 bases lay in between. What was amplified from RNA transcripts were TCR beta CDR3 regions. First-round RT-PCR targeting the TCR CDR3 was performed with the HTBI primer set. TCRdb reprocessed the multiplex PCR reads with MiXCR, giving one entry per CDR3 protein. The sample includes some 570,000 distinct CDR3 sequences, 13% to 15% of them seen just once. This clonotype originated in a woman aged 18-29 years with Graves' ophthalmopathy. The source material was blood. V usage is TRBV12-3 or TRBV12-4 and J usage is TRBJ1-3, with a weak D call TRBD1 (5 bases). Here the CDR3 reads CASSPEGSPGNTIYF. CDR3 DNA: TGTGCCAGCAGTCCAGAGGGGAGTCCTGGAAACACCATATATTTT.